Below, 27 T cell receptor beta chains from the same sample are listed, as sequenced in a study of shared clonotypes between healthy human individuals (dated by TCRdb to between 2020 and 2021). The receptor library was made with the immunoSEQ multiplex PCR assay. The table was pulled from immuneACCESS by TCRdb, which kept in-frame rearrangements only. Such tables lose some clones; where checked, under half of the loss comes from unresolved V genes, and the rest has no known cause. The sample has about 680,000 clones on record, about 90% of them singletons. Nearly 25% of the sample belongs to the ten largest clones. CD8 naive samples consisted of CD45RO-negative cells that were positively selected for CCR7, yielding a CD45RA+CCR7+ population without TemRA cells. Sequences were obtained from naive CD8+ T cells sorted from blood. The cell subset or site label for this specimen denotes: CD45RA+CCR7+. The receptors shown here come from a man aged 30 to 45 in good health.

The chain carries TRBV7-9 and TRBJ1-1; D is possibly TRBD1 (6 bases). Germline V gives CDR1 SEHNR, CDR2 FQNEAQ (reference sequence). Trimming took 5 bases from V and 8 from J, leaving 15 bases between them. This CDR3 has 13 amino acids. The CDR3, as DNA: TGTGCCAGCAGCGAGACAGGAGAGGAAGAAGCTTTCTTT. This sequence encodes CASSETGEEEAFF. The full variable domain, completed using reference TRBV7-9 and TRBJ1-1, is DTGVSQNPRHKITKRGQNVTFRCDPISEHNRLYWYRQTLGQGPEFLTYFQNEAQLEKSRLLSDRFSAERPKGSFSTLEIQRTEQGDSAMYLCASSETGEEEAFFGQGTRLTVV.

Regarding this clone: This probably arose from a read error, given a far larger clone one base away. V is TRBV9 and J is TRBJ2-6; D not resolved. The CDR3 has 14 residues. Germline V lookup: CDR1 SGDLS, CDR2 YYNGEE. Trimming left V 5 bases short and J 3 bases short, with 9 bases between. The CDR3 loop is CASSDSFGANVLTF. In nucleotides, the CDR3 is TGTGCCAGCAGTGACTCCTTTGGGGCCAACGTCCTGACTTTC.

The V gene is TRBV6-5, the J gene TRBJ1-2; unclear D gene. This CDR3 is 11 amino acids long. The germline CDR1 and CDR2 sequences are MNHEY and SVGAGI. The V gene lost 8 bases and the J gene lost 4 bases, with 8 bases spanning the gap. CDR3 bases: TGTGCCAGCGAGGGTGGCTATGGCTACACCTTC. It translates to CASEGGYGYTF.

This chain's CDR3 is CASSPPDNYEQYF. CDR3 nucleotide sequence: TGTGCCAGCAGCCCTCCGGACAACTACGAGCAGTACTTC. The chain carries TRBV7-9 and TRBJ2-7; tentatively, D is TRBD1 (5 bases). The CDR3 has 13 amino acids. Between the trimmed V and J ends, which lost 5 bases and 3 bases, there was a span of 11 bases. Germline CDR1 reads SEHNR; CDR2 reads FQNEAQ (reference sequence).

The chain joins TRBV9 to TRBJ2-1; D is uncertain. CDR1 is SGDLS, CDR2 YYNGEE, per germline. This CDR3 contains 14 residues. Between the trimmed V and J ends, which lost 0 bases and 1 base, there was a span of 5 bases. In nucleotides, the CDR3 is TGTGCCAGCAGCGTAGCTGGTTCCTACAATGAGCAGTTCTTC. This gives the protein CASSVAGSYNEQFF. Full variable domain (remainder filled in from reference TRBV9 and TRBJ2-1): DSGVTQTPKHLITATGQRVTLRCSPRSGDLSVYWYQQSLDQGLQFLIQYYNGEERAKGNILERFSAQQFPDLHSELNLSSLELGDSALYFCASSVAGSYNEQFFGPGTRLTVL.

The gene calls are TRBV23-1 and TRBJ2-5; 9 nucleotides align to TRBD1. TRBV23-1 is classed as an ORF, of uncertain function. The CDR3 totals 17 residues. J was trimmed by 3 bases and V by 0 bases; bases with no gene match: 8. The chain's CDR3 is CASSQSPGQGTKETQYF. Here the CDR3 DNA reads TGCGCCAGCAGTCAATCTCCGGGACAGGGAACGAAAGAGACCCAGTACTTC.

This rearrangement joins TRBV6-6 to TRBJ1-5, with D perhaps matching TRBD1 (5 bases). The CDR3 is made up of 15 amino acids. Trimming removed 6 bases from V and 6 bases from J, with 18 bases in between. CDR1 MNHNY and CDR2 SVGAGI come from the germline V gene (reference sequence). The CDR3 loop is CASSLQEELGQPQHF. CDR3 DNA: TGTGCCAGCAGCCTACAGGAAGAATTGGGTCAGCCCCAGCATTTT.

The chain is built from TRBV27 and TRBJ2-4, with 8 bases aligning to TRBD2. V gave up 6 bases and J gave up 3 bases; unmatched junction bases: 4. This CDR3 region has 14 residues. Germline assignment: CDR1 MNHEY and CDR2 SMNVEV (reference sequence). Here the CDR3 DNA reads TGTGCCAGCAGGGGACTAGACGGCAAAAACATTCAGTACTTC. Translation: CASRGLDGKNIQYF.

The chain recombines TRBV28 with TRBJ2-7; D is unclear. Germline assignment: CDR1 MDHEN and CDR2 SYDVKM. Trimming shortened V by 6 bases and J by 3 bases, and 9 bases separated the two germline ends. The CDR3 totals 12 residues. The CDR3 loop is CASSTLLYEQYF. The DNA of the CDR3 is TGTGCCAGCAGCACTCTCCTCTACGAGCAGTACTTC. Full variable domain (outside the CDR3, taken from reference TRBV28 and TRBJ2-7): DVKVTQSSRYLVKRTGEKVFLECVQDMDHENMFWYRQDPGLGLRLIYFSYDVKMKEKGDIPEGYSVSREKKERFSLILESASTNQTSMYLCASSTLLYEQYFGPGTRLTVT.

The chain recombines TRBV27 with TRBJ2-1; D may be TRBD1 (5 bases). This CDR3 comprises 14 residues. Germline V CDR1 and CDR2: MNHEY, SMNVEV (reference sequence). The V gene lost 2 bases and the J gene lost 8 bases, with 13 bases spanning the gap. This CDR3 is CASSLLGADDEQFF. The CDR3 DNA reads as TGTGCCAGCAGTTTACTAGGGGCGGACGATGAGCAGTTCTTC.

The chain joins TRBV27 to TRBJ2-3; no reliable D call. V was clipped by 0 bases and J by 2 bases, with 9 bases between them. The CDR3 contains 15 residues. The germline CDR1 and CDR2 sequences are MNHEY and SMNVEV (reference sequence). CDR3 protein: CASSLSKHHTDTQYF. Here the CDR3 DNA reads TGTGCCAGCAGTTTATCGAAGCATCACACAGATACGCAGTATTTT.

This clone has a single count. V is TRBV27 and J is TRBJ1-5; no clear D gene. The V gene lost 3 bases and the J gene lost 2 bases, with 14 bases spanning the gap. Per the germline V gene, CDR1 is MNHEY and CDR2 is SMNVEV (reference sequence). The CDR3 spans 16 residues. The CDR3 protein is CASSLVSGVGNQPQHF. Here the CDR3 DNA reads TGTGCCAGCAGTTTGGTCTCGGGCGTCGGCAATCAGCCCCAGCATTTT.

The chain recombines TRBV7-2 with TRBJ2-7; 9 bases are shared with TRBD2. CDR3 length: 17 residues. The germline V gene has CDR1 SGHTA and CDR2 FQGNSA. The V gene end was trimmed by 5 bases and the J gene end by 3 bases; junction bases not matched to a gene: 14. CDR3 loop: CASSQARLAGLSYEQYF. CDR3 nucleotides: TGTGCCAGCAGCCAAGCAAGGCTAGCGGGATTAAGCTACGAGCAGTACTTC. Complete variable domain (other parts from reference TRBV7-2 and TRBJ2-7): GAGVSQSPSNKVTEKGKDVELRCDPISGHTALYWYRQSLGQGLEFLIYFQGNSAPDKSGLPSDRFSAERTGGSVSTLTIQRTQQEDSAVYLCASSQARLAGLSYEQYFGPGTRLTVT.

This clone was counted a single time. The rearrangement joins TRBV9 to TRBJ2-3; D not resolved. Germline-derived CDR1 and CDR2 are SGDLS and YYNGEE. This CDR3 spans 15 amino acids. V dropped 0 bases and J dropped 0 bases, with 8 bases sitting between them. The chain's CDR3 is CASSVGVTSTDTQYF. The CDR3, as DNA: TGTGCCAGCAGCGTAGGGGTAACTAGCACAGATACGCAGTATTTT.

This clone has a single count. V and J are TRBV7-9 and TRBJ1-4; D not certain. This CDR3 contains 15 residues. Deletions cut 2 bases from V and 4 bases from J, with 11 bases between. CDR1 and CDR2 from the germline V gene are SEHNR and FQNEAQ (reference sequence). The CDR3 reads CASSLPGRINEKLFF. In DNA form, the CDR3 reads TGTGCCAGCAGCTTACCAGGACGGATTAATGAAAAACTGTTTTTT.

The chain is built from TRBV10-3 and TRBJ2-7; D perhaps matches TRBD1 (6 bases). The CDR3 runs to 13 residues. The V gene's germline CDR1 is ENHRY and CDR2 SYGVKD. V dropped 6 bases and J dropped 0 bases, with 9 bases sitting between them. Here the CDR3 reads CAISLDSSYEQYF. CDR3 DNA sequence: TGTGCCATCAGCTTGGACAGCTCCTACGAGCAGTACTTC.

The rearrangement joins TRBV4-1 to TRBJ2-1; D gene ambiguous. V shed 0 bases and J shed 11 bases, with 8 bases lying between them. CDR1 MGHRA and CDR2 YSYEKL come from the germline V gene. The CDR3 consists of 12 residues. The CDR3 DNA reads as TGCGCCAGCAGCCAAGATGGAGCGCAGCAGTTCTTC. Translating gives CASSQDGAQQFF.

With respect to this clone: Different DNA sequences within this sample yield the same CDR3. The chain recombines TRBV27 with TRBJ1-5; TRBD1 agrees at 8 bases. The CDR3 is made up of 14 amino acids. Germline lookup yields CDR1 MNHEY and CDR2 SMNVEV (reference sequence). J lost 6 bases, V lost 5 bases, and 6 bases had no gene match. The CDR3 nucleotides read TGTGCCAGCAGTCTTGGACAGGGCGGTCAGCCCCAGCATTTT. Encoded protein: CASSLGQGGQPQHF.

The V and J genes are TRBV18 and TRBJ2-1; 7 bases are shared with TRBD1. CDR3 length: 16 amino acids. Germline values: CDR1 KGHSH, CDR2 LQKENI. The V and J ends lost 3 bases and 0 bases, in that order; junction bases with no gene match: 5. The CDR3 here is CASSPPTGSSYNEQFF. The CDR3, as DNA: TGTGCCAGCTCACCCCCGACAGGGAGCTCCTACAATGAGCAGTTCTTC.

The chain carries TRBV5-3 and TRBJ2-1, with TRBD1 matching 7 bases. TRBV5-3 is recorded as an ORF, its role being uncertain. The V segment lost 2 bases and the J segment 5 bases; nucleotides outside the gene matches: 1. The CDR3 contains 13 residues. CDR3 DNA sequence: TGTGCCAGAAGCTTTGACAGGGACAATGAGCAGTTCTTC. This translates into CARSFDRDNEQFF.

The chain uses TRBV2 and TRBJ2-1, with D uncertain. V was trimmed by 3 bases and J by 5 bases, leaving 14 bases between them. The CDR3 sequence is 15 residues long. Germline V CDR1 and CDR2: SNHLY, FYNNEI. In nucleotides, the CDR3 is TGTGCCAGCAGTGAGTACTGGCAGGAGAACAATGAGCAGTTCTTC. As protein: CASSEYWQENNEQFF.

CDR3 sequence (DNA): TGCGCCAGCAGCTTACCAGGGGACGGAGTGGAAGAGACCCAGTACTTC. It encodes CASSLPGDGVEETQYF. V gene TRBV5-1 combines with J gene TRBJ2-5; maybe TRBD1 (6 bases). Per germline, CDR1 SGHRS and CDR2 YFSETQ. The V and J ends lost 2 bases and 3 bases respectively, with 17 bases between them. CDR3 length: 16 residues.

Points on this clone: This CDR3 is also generated by other DNA sequences in the sample. The gene calls are TRBV7-9 and TRBJ2-3, with D perhaps matching TRBD2 (6 bases). The ends were cut back, 3 bases at V and 4 bases at J, with 8 bases in the middle. In germline, CDR1 is SEHNR, CDR2 FQNEAQ (reference sequence). The CDR3 runs to 13 residues. The CDR3: CASSFLAADTQYF. The DNA for the CDR3 is TGTGCCAGCAGCTTCTTAGCGGCAGATACGCAGTATTTT.

V gene TRBV21-1 combines with J gene TRBJ2-3; TRBD1 is the table's D call, not checked against the DNA. TRBV21-1 is flagged as a pseudogene. CDR3 length: 16 residues. CDR3 DNA: TGTGCCAGCAGCCCCGGAGGGACAGGGCCCACAGATACGCAGTATTTT. Amino acids: CASSPGGTGPTDTQYF.

This rearrangement joins TRBV27 to TRBJ1-2; TRBD1 matches 7 bases. Germline values: CDR1 MNHEY, CDR2 SMNVEV (reference sequence). This CDR3 region has 17 residues. V shed 0 bases and J 2 bases; nucleotides not matched to a gene: 9. CDR3 amino acids: CASSLSVQGVKNYGYTF. The CDR3 bases are TGTGCCAGCAGTTTATCGGTCCAGGGGGTGAAAAACTATGGCTACACCTTC.

The chain is built from TRBV6-6 and TRBJ2-3, with 11 positions matching TRBD2. The CDR3 runs 15 residues. The germline V gene has CDR1 MNHNY and CDR2 SVGAGI (reference sequence). V lost 6 bases to trimming and J lost 2 bases; unmatched junction nucleotides: 4. The CDR3 DNA follows: TGTGCCAGCAGCGGACTAGCGGGCCACACAGATACGCAGTATTTT. Translated: CASSGLAGHTDTQYF.

This clone was recorded once. The chain links TRBV5-5 to TRBJ1-1; no firm D call. CDR3 length equals 16 residues. The germline V and J ends were trimmed by 1 base and 0 bases, with 13 bases remaining between them. Germline V lookup: CDR1 SGHKS, CDR2 YYEKEE (reference sequence). CDR3 nucleotides: TGTGCCAGCAGCTTGTTTGTTTTATGGGTGAACACTGAAGCTTTCTTT. Amino acids: CASSLFVLWVNTEAFF.